This T cell receptor beta chain emerged from a study of early T cells in non-severe SARS-CoV-2 infection. Study-wide context: The input, bulk RNA from unsorted whole blood, was sequenced, and chains were unpaired.

Researchers tagged individual cDNA molecules with unique molecular identifiers. TCRdb fed the 5' RACE reads into MiXCR, producing one record per CDR3 protein. The repertoire holds around 56,000 distinct CDR3 sequences, with around 13% as singletons. Only a few counts were recorded for this clonotype. Trimming took 3 bases from V and 5 from J; bases not matched to a gene: 6. The CDR3 contains 13 residues. Per the germline V gene, CDR1 is SQVTM and CDR2 is ANQGSEA. The material sequenced was whole blood, taken at baseline. This sequence originates from an adult who was a healthcare worker with PCR-confirmed SARS-CoV-2 infection or an uninfected control (not recorded which). The chain is built from TRBV29-1 and TRBJ1-1, with 7 bases fitting TRBD1. DNA for the CDR3: TGCAGCGTTGATAAGGGGGCCCGGACTGAAGCTTTCTTT. It codes for CSVDKGARTEAFF.